The 9 T cell receptor beta chains below all came from one sample that was sequenced in a study of cytomegalovirus exposure and HLA in healthy donors. PCR involved 60 Vbeta and 13 Jbeta primers. TCRdb's table, derived via immunoSEQ multiplex PCR, lists solely in-frame clones and lacks some. The profile shows approximately 100,000 clones, approximately 80% of them singletons. Specimen: PBMCs. The receptors originated from a woman in her thirties or forties in good health and CMV-seropositive.

The chain uses TRBV2 and TRBJ2-5; D uncertain. The CDR3 runs to 14 residues. Germline loops: CDR1 SNHLY, CDR2 FYNNEI. Trimming pared 8 bases from V and 0 bases from J, leaving 13 bases between. The CDR3 loop is CASSLDTHQETQYF. The DNA for the CDR3 is TGTGCCAGCTCACTCGATACTCACCAAGAGACCCAGTACTTC.

This chain connects TRBV5-1 to TRBJ2-5; TRBD1 might be the D (5 bases). Germline V gives CDR1 SGHRS, CDR2 YFSETQ. The CDR3 is made up of 13 amino acids. V was trimmed by 4 bases and J by 0 bases, leaving 7 bases between them. The CDR3 region is CASSQGNQETQYF. CDR3 DNA sequence: TGCGCCAGCAGCCAGGGAAACCAAGAGACCCAGTACTTC.

The V call is TRBV30, the J call TRBJ2-3; a possible D gene is TRBD2 (6 bases). The CDR3 runs to 12 residues. V dropped 3 bases and J dropped 8 bases, with 12 bases sitting between them. Germline values: CDR1 GTSNPN, CDR2 SVGIG (reference sequence). The CDR3 sequence is CAWRESGVTQYF. DNA for the CDR3: TGTGCCTGGAGGGAATCGGGGGTTACGCAGTATTTT.

The V and J genes are TRBV19 and TRBJ1-1; D gene unclear. V shed 9 bases and J shed 5 bases, with 19 bases lying between them. CDR1 and CDR2 (germline): LNHDA, SQIVND (reference sequence). The CDR3 is 14 amino acids. CDR3 sequence: CASRLGEVVTEAFF. DNA for the CDR3: TGTGCCAGCCGACTTGGGGAGGTTGTGACTGAAGCTTTCTTT.

This chain connects TRBV7-2 to TRBJ1-6, with 10 bases matching TRBD1. The CDR3 runs to 15 residues. Germline V CDR1 and CDR2: SGHTA, FQGNSA. V was pared by 5 bases and J by 7 bases, with 5 bases of the junction left unmatched. This chain's CDR3 is CASSPSTGGNSPLHF. The CDR3, as DNA: TGTGCCAGCAGCCCCTCGACAGGGGGCAATTCACCCCTCCACTTT.

The V gene is TRBV5-4, the J gene TRBJ2-5; 8 nucleotides line up with TRBD2. Looked up from germline, CDR1 is SGHNT and CDR2 is YYREEE (reference sequence). V dropped 4 bases and J dropped 4; count of bases not matched to a gene: 12. The CDR3 consists of 16 residues. The CDR3 DNA reads as TGTGCCAGCAGCAGCCGGCGGGGGGCGCCGAGAGAGACCCAGTACTTC. Translation gives CASSSRRGAPRETQYF.

This chain connects TRBV18 to TRBJ1-3, with TRBD1 as a possible D gene (6 bases). V was shortened by 1 base and J by 2 bases, with 9 bases between the two germline ends. Germline V gene sequence: CDR1 KGHSH, CDR2 LQKENI. This CDR3 spans 15 amino acids. CDR3: CASSPLQGTGNTIYF. DNA of the CDR3: TGTGCCAGCTCACCACTACAGGGTACTGGAAACACCATATATTTT.

This rearrangement joins TRBV11-3 to TRBJ2-1, with TRBD2 matching over 14 bases. This CDR3 spans 16 amino acids. CDR1 and CDR2 (germline): SGHNT, YENEEA. The trim removed 5 bases at V and 5 bases at J, leaving 5 bases unmatched. The CDR3 spells CASSPGTSGGDNEQFF. CDR3 bases: TGTGCCAGCAGCCCCGGGACTAGCGGGGGTGACAATGAGCAGTTCTTC. Drawing the rest from reference TRBV11-3 and TRBJ2-1, the complete variable domain is EAGVVQSPRYKIIEKKQPVAFWCNPISGHNTLYWYLQNLGQGPELLIRYENEEAVDDSQLPKDRFSAERLKGVDSTLKIQPAELGDSAVYLCASSPGTSGGDNEQFFGPGTRLTVL.

This chain joins TRBV6-6 and TRBJ1-2; D not certain. V was pared by 6 bases and J by 3 bases, with 17 bases between. The germline CDR1 and CDR2 sequences are MNHNY and SVGAGI (reference sequence). The CDR3 is 15 residues long. The CDR3 DNA sequence: TGTGCCAGCAGGACCGTGAGGAGAATTTACTATGGCTACACCTTC. This encodes CASRTVRRIYYGYTF.